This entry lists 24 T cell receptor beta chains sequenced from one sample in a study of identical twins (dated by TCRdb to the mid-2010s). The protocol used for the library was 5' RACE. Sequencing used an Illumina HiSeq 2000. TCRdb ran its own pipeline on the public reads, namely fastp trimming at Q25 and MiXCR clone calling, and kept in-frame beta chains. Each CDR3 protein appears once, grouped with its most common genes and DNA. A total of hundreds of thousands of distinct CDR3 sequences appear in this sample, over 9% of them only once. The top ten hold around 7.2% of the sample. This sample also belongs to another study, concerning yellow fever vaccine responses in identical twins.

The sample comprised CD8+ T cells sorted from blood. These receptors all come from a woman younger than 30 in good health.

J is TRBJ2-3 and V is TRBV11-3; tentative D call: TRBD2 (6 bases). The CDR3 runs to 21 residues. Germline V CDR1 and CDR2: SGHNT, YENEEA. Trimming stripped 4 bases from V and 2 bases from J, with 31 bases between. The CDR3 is CASSSLPLHYAGTQDTDTQYF. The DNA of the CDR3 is TGTGCCAGCAGCTCCCTACCCCTACATTATGCGGGGACTCAGGACACAGATACGCAGTATTTT.

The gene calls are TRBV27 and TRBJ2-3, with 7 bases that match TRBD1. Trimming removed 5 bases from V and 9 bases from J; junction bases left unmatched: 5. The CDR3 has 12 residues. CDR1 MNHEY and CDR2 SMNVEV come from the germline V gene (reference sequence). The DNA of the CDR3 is TGTGCCAGCAGTCACCCACAGGGGACGCAGTATTTT. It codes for CASSHPQGTQYF.

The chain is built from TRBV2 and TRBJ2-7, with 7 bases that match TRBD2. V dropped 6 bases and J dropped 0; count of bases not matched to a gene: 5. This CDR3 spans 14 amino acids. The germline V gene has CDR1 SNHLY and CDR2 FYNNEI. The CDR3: CASSPSGFSYEQYF. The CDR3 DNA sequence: TGTGCCAGCAGCCCTAGCGGATTCTCCTACGAGCAGTACTTC.

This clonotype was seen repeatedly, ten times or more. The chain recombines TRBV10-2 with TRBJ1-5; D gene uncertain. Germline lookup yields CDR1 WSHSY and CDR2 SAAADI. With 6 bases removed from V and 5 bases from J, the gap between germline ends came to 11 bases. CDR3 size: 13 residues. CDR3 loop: CASRVSYYQPQHF. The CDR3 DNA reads TGCGCCAGCAGGGTCAGCTATTATCAGCCCCAGCATTTT.

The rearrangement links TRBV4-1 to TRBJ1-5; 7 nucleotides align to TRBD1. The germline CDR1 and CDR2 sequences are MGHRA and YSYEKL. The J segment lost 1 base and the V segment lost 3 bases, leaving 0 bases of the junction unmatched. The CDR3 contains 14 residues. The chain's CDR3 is CASSQGQSNQPQHF. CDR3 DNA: TGCGCCAGCAGCCAGGGACAGAGCAATCAGCCCCAGCATTTT.

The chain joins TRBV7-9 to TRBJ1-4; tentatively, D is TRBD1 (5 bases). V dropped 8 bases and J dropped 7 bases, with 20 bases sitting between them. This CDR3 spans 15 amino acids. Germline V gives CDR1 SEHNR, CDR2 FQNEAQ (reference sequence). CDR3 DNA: TGTGCCAGCGAAGGATGGGGCGGGATTGCTGAAAAACTGTTTTTT. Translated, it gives CASEGWGGIAEKLFF.

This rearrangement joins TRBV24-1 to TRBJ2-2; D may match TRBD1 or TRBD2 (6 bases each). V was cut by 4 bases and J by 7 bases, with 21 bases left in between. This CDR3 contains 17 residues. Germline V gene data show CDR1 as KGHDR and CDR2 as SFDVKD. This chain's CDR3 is CATSDPGGFGGHGELFF. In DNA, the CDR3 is TGTGCCACCAGTGACCCCGGGGGCTTCGGGGGACACGGGGAGCTGTTTTTT.

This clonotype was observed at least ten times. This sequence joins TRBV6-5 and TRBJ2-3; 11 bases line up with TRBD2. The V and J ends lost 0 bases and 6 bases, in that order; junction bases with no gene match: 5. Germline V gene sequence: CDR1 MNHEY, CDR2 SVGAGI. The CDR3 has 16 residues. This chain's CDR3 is CASSYSIASGRDTQYF. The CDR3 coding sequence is TGTGCCAGCAGTTACTCGATCGCTAGCGGGAGGGATACGCAGTATTTT.

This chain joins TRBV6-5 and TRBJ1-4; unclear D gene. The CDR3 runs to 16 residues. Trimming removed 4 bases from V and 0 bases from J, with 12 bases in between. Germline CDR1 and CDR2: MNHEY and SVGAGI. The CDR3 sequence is CASSSWTLATNEKLFF. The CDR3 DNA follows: TGTGCCAGCAGTTCTTGGACGCTTGCAACTAATGAAAAACTGTTTTTT.

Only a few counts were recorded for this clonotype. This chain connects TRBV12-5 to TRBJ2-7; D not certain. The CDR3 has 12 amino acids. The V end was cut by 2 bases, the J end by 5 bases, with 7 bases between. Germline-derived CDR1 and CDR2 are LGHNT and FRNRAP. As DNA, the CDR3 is TGTGCTAGTGGTTTGCGGTTCGACGAGCAGTACTTC. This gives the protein CASGLRFDEQYF.

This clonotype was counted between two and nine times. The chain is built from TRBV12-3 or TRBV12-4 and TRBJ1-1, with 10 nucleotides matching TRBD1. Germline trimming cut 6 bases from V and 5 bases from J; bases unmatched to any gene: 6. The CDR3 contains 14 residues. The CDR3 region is CASSLDRGLTEAFF. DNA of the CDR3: TGTGCCAGCAGCCTCGACAGGGGGCTGACTGAAGCTTTCTTT.

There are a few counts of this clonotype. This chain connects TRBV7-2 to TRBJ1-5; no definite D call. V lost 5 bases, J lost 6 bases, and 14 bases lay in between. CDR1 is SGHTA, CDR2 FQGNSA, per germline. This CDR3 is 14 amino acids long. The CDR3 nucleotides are TGTGCCAGCAGCCCCTCGGGCTTCGGTCAGCCCCAGCATTTT. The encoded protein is CASSPSGFGQPQHF.

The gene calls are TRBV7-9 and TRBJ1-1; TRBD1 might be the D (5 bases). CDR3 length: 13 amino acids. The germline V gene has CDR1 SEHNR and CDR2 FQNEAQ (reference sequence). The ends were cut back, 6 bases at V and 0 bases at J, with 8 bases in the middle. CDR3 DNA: TGTGCCAGCAGGGTGGGGGTGAACACTGAAGCTTTCTTT. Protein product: CASRVGVNTEAFF.

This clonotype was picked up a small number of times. The CDR3 DNA reads as TGCAGTAGTTGGACGCCCCAAGGAAACTATGGCTACACCTTC. Residues: CSSWTPQGNYGYTF. The genes are TRBV20-1 and TRBJ1-2, with D hard to call. The germline V and J ends were trimmed by 8 bases and 2 bases, with 18 bases remaining between them. This CDR3 has 14 residues. Germline V CDR1 and CDR2: DFQATT, SNEGSKA (reference sequence).

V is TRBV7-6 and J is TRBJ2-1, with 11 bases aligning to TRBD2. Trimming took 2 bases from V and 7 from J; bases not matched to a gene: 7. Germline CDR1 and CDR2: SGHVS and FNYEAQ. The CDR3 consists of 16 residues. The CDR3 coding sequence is TGTGCCAGCAGCTTAACTACTAGCGGGAGTAAGAATGAGCAGTTCTTC. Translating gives CASSLTTSGSKNEQFF.

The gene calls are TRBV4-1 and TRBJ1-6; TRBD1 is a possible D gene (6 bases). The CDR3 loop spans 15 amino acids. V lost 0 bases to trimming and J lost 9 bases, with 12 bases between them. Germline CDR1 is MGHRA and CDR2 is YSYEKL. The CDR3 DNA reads TGCGCCAGCAGCCAAGACAGGGGTATTACTTCACCCCTCCACTTT. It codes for CASSQDRGITSPLHF.

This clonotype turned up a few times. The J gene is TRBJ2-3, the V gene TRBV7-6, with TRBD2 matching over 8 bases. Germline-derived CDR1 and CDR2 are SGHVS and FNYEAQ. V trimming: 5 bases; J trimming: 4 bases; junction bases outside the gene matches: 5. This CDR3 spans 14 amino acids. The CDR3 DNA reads TGTGCCAGCAGCCCTCTAGCGGGCCCAGATACGCAGTATTTT. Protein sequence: CASSPLAGPDTQYF.

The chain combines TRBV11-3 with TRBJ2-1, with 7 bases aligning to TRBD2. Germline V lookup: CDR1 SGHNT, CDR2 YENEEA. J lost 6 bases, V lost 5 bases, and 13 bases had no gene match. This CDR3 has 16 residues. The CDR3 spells CASSGRAGVGVNEQFF. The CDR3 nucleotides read TGTGCCAGCAGCGGTAGGGCGGGAGTTGGGGTCAATGAGCAGTTCTTC.

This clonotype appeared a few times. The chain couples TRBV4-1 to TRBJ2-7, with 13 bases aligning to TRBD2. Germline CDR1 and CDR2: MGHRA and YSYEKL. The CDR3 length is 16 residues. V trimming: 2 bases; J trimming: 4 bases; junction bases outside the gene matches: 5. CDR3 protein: CASSQRTSGSLYEQYF. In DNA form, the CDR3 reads TGCGCCAGCAGCCAACGGACTAGCGGGAGTTTGTACGAGCAGTACTTC.

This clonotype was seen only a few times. CDR3 protein: CASGLVGGSSYNEQFF. CDR3 nucleotide sequence: TGTGCTAGTGGTTTGGTGGGCGGGAGCTCCTACAATGAGCAGTTCTTC. The gene calls are TRBV12-5 and TRBJ2-1; 7 bases fit TRBD2. The CDR3 length is 16 residues. The V and J ends lost 0 bases and 0 bases, in that order; junction bases with no gene match: 2. CDR1 and CDR2 (germline): LGHNT, FRNRAP.

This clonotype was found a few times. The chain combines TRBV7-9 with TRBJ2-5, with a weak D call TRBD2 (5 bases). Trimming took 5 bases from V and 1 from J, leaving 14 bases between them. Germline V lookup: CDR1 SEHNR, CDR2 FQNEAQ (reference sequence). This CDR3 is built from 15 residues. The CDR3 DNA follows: TGTGCCAGCAGCCCATATCCCCTAGCCCAAGAGACCCAGTACTTC. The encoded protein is CASSPYPLAQETQYF. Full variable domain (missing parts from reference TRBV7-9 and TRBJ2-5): DTGVSQNPRHKITKRGQNVTFRCDPISEHNRLYWYRQTLGQGPEFLTYFQNEAQLEKSRLLSDRFSAERPKGSFSTLEIQRTEQGDSAMYLCASSPYPLAQETQYFGPGTRLLVL.

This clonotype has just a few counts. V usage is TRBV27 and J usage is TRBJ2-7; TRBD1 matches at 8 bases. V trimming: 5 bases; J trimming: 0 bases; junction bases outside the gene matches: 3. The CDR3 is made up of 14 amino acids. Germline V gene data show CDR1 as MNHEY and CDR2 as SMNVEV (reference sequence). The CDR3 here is CASSTGGSSYEQYF. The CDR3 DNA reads TGTGCCAGCAGTACAGGGGGGAGCTCCTACGAGCAGTACTTC.

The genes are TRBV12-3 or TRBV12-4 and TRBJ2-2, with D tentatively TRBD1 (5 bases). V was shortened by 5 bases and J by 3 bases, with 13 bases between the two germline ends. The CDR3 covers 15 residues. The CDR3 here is CASSHRTTDTGELFF. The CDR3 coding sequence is TGTGCCAGCAGTCACCGGACAACCGACACCGGGGAGCTGTTTTTT.

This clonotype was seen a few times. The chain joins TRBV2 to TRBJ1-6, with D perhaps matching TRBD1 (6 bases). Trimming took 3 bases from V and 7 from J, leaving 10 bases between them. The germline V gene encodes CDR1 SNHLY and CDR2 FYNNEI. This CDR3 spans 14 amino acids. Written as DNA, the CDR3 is TGTGCCAGCAGTGATAGGGGGGCCAATTCACCCCTCCACTTT. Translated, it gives CASSDRGANSPLHF.